One sample yielded the 23 T cell receptor beta chains listed below, sequenced in a study of blood T cell repertoires in COVID-19. Method: immunoSEQ multiplex PCR; TCRdb's copy keeps in-frame clones and lacks some. This table holds over 100,000 clones, roughly three quarters found once. Sequencing was performed on peripheral blood. These receptors all stem from a woman between 70 and 85 years old with acute or convalescent COVID-19.

The genes are TRBV19 and TRBJ2-2; TRBD1 is a possible D gene (6 bases). The CDR3 spans 16 residues. CDR1 is LNHDA and CDR2 is SQIVND in the germline V gene (reference sequence). V gave up 4 bases and J gave up 0 bases, with 12 bases separating them. The CDR3 region is CASSRTVGSNTGELFF. In nucleotides, the CDR3 is TGTGCCAGTAGTAGGACAGTTGGTTCGAACACCGGGGAGCTGTTTTTT. The full variable domain, in which reference TRBV19 and TRBJ2-2 provide the parts outside the CDR3, is DGGITQSPKYLFRKEGQNVTLSCEQNLNHDAMYWYRQDPGQGLRLIYYSQIVNDFQKGDIAEGYSVSREKKESFPLTVTSAQKNPTAFYLCASSRTVGSNTGELFFGEGSRLTVL.

This chain connects TRBV7-9 to TRBJ2-7; 9 nucleotides match TRBD1. The J segment lost 2 bases and the V segment lost 5 bases, leaving 10 bases of the junction unmatched. CDR1 and CDR2 (germline): SEHNR, FQNEAQ (reference sequence). This CDR3 comprises 16 residues. The CDR3 region is CASSPSSGQGTYEQYF. In DNA, the CDR3 is TGTGCCAGCAGCCCCAGCTCTGGACAGGGGACCTACGAGCAGTACTTC.

This clone was picked up a small number of times. The chain combines TRBV7-2 with TRBJ1-5; D gene uncertain. Germline-derived CDR1 and CDR2 are SGHTA and FQGNSA. The CDR3 consists of 15 residues. Trimming cost V 1 base and J 4 bases, with 11 bases left between them. The CDR3 bases are TGTGCCAGCAGCTTAGAATCGAGAGGGAATCAGCCCCAGCATTTT. Amino acid sequence: CASSLESRGNQPQHF.

The V and J genes are TRBV5-6 and TRBJ1-4, with D possibly TRBD1 on 5 matching bases. Looked up from germline, CDR1 is SGHDT and CDR2 is YYEEEE. CDR3 length equals 17 residues. V was trimmed by 0 bases and J by 7 bases, leaving 19 bases between them. The CDR3, as DNA: TGTGCCAGCAGCTTGGGGCTCGGGGGACCCAGACGTGAAAAACTGTTTTTT. Protein: CASSLGLGGPRREKLFF.

The CDR3 nucleotides read TGTGCCAGCAGCCAAAGCCAGCCCCAGCATTTT. This translates into CASSQSQPQHF. V and J are TRBV6-6 and TRBJ1-5, with D uncertain. Per the germline V gene, CDR1 is MNHNY and CDR2 is SVGAGI (reference sequence). The ends were cut back, 6 bases at V and 7 bases at J, with 7 bases in the middle. The CDR3 length is 11 residues.

The chain is built from TRBV5-6 and TRBJ2-2; the match to TRBD1 covers 7 bases. The CDR3 contains 16 residues. V shed 3 bases, J shed 0 bases, and the junction held 5 bases outside the gene matches. The germline V gene has CDR1 SGHDT and CDR2 YYEEEE. CDR3 bases: TGTGCCAGCAGCTCTGACAGGGCAGCGAACACCGGGGAGCTGTTTTTT. Its protein is CASSSDRAANTGELFF.

The chain links TRBV18 to TRBJ1-1; perhaps TRBD1 as D (6 bases). CDR1 and CDR2 (germline): KGHSH, LQKENI. The V and J ends lost 4 bases and 2 bases respectively, with 14 bases between them. The CDR3 covers 15 residues. The CDR3 reads CASSLRGGDNTEAFF. CDR3 sequence (DNA): TGTGCCAGCTCACTACGAGGGGGAGATAACACTGAAGCTTTCTTT.

The gene calls are TRBV4-1 and TRBJ1-4; D gene ambiguous. The germline V gene has CDR1 MGHRA and CDR2 YSYEKL. The V end lost 1 base, the J end lost 7 bases, and 10 bases lay between the germline ends. The CDR3 has 14 amino acids. This CDR3 reads CASSQAGLGEKLFF. The DNA of the CDR3 is TGCGCCAGCAGCCAAGCGGGGTTGGGTGAAAAACTGTTTTTT.

V gene TRBV6-6 combines with J gene TRBJ1-5; 10 bases match TRBD1. Germline V gene lookup returns CDR1 MNHNY and CDR2 SVGAGI (reference sequence). V lost 7 bases to trimming and J lost 5 bases; unmatched junction nucleotides: 14. This CDR3 has 17 residues. The DNA for the CDR3 is TGTGCCAGCACCCGATCTGGGACAGGGGTTGAGTATCAGCCCCAGCATTTT. It is translated as CASTRSGTGVEYQPQHF.

The rearrangement uses TRBV6-5 and TRBJ2-7, with no clear D. In germline, CDR1 is MNHEY, CDR2 SVGAGI. CDR3 length equals 13 residues. The V and J ends lost 0 bases and 3 bases respectively, with 6 bases between them. The CDR3 region is CASSYSGIYEQYF. The CDR3 coding sequence is TGTGCCAGCAGTTACTCGGGCATCTACGAGCAGTACTTC.

The rearrangement joins TRBV15 to TRBJ1-2; 9 bases match TRBD1. CDR1 LNHNV and CDR2 YYDKDF come from the germline V gene (reference sequence). J lost 0 bases, V lost 1 base, and 9 bases had no gene match. The CDR3 has 18 residues. CDR3 nucleotides: TGTGCCACCAGCAGAGGGGGGACAGGGATTAGGGCTAACTATGGCTACACCTTC. This gives the protein CATSRGGTGIRANYGYTF.

This clone was seen only once. V gene TRBV5-6 combines with J gene TRBJ2-7; 9 nucleotides line up with TRBD1. V was clipped by 4 bases and J by 1 base; unmatched bases: 6. There are 15 residues in the CDR3. Looked up from germline, CDR1 is SGHDT and CDR2 is YYEEEE. The CDR3 region has the DNA TGTGCCAGCAGCAGCCAGGACAGGGGATCCTACGAGCAGTACTTC. Translating it yields CASSSQDRGSYEQYF.

V is TRBV6-5 and J is TRBJ2-2, with D maybe TRBD2 (6 bases). The CDR3 sequence is 14 residues long. V was cut by 8 bases and J by 0 bases, with 10 bases left in between. Germline V lookup: CDR1 MNHEY, CDR2 SVGAGI. The CDR3 DNA reads as TGTGCCAGCCGGGAGTCAGCGAACACCGGGGAGCTGTTTTTT. It is translated as CASRESANTGELFF.

J is TRBJ2-7 and V is TRBV19; 7 positions agree with TRBD1. Germline-derived CDR1 and CDR2 are LNHDA and SQIVND (reference sequence). The CDR3 is made up of 15 amino acids. J lost 4 bases, V lost 3 bases, and 9 bases had no gene match. This CDR3 is CASSILGPRGYEQYF. DNA of the CDR3: TGTGCCAGTAGTATCCTCGGACCCAGGGGGTACGAGCAGTACTTC.

This chain joins TRBV11-2 and TRBJ2-7, with 11 bases aligning to TRBD2. The CDR3 has 15 residues. The J segment lost 3 bases and the V segment lost 6 bases, leaving 7 bases of the junction unmatched. Germline CDR1 and CDR2: SGHAT and FQNNGV. DNA for the CDR3: TGTGCCAGCAGGCCTACTAGCGGGAGAGTCTACGAGCAGTACTTC. It translates to CASRPTSGRVYEQYF.

This sequence joins TRBV27 and TRBJ2-1, with D possibly TRBD2 on 6 matching bases. The CDR3 is 15 residues long. Trimming cost V 4 bases and J 9 bases, with 19 bases left between them. Germline V lookup: CDR1 MNHEY, CDR2 SMNVEV (reference sequence). CDR3 residues: CASSWAGRHRSEQFF. As DNA, the CDR3 is TGTGCCAGCAGTTGGGCGGGACGCCACCGAAGTGAGCAGTTCTTC.

The chain joins TRBV7-9 to TRBJ1-1; possibly TRBD1 for D (5 bases). Germline loops: CDR1 SEHNR, CDR2 FQNEAQ (reference sequence). With 5 bases removed from V and 2 bases from J, the gap between germline ends came to 12 bases. This CDR3 comprises 14 residues. CDR3 loop: CASSSRVLNTEAFF. In DNA, the CDR3 is TGTGCCAGCAGCAGCAGGGTGTTAAACACTGAAGCTTTCTTT.

This clone was detected only a few times. This rearrangement joins TRBV7-9 to TRBJ1-1, with TRBD1 identical over 9 bases. This CDR3 has 17 amino acids. Germline loops: CDR1 SEHNR, CDR2 FQNEAQ (reference sequence). Trimming at V came to 3 bases and at J to 1 base, leaving 9 bases not matched to a gene. CDR3 sequence: CASSFITGTGQNTEAFF. CDR3 DNA sequence: TGTGCCAGCAGCTTCATAACCGGGACAGGGCAGAACACTGAAGCTTTCTTT.

The chain employs TRBV3-1 (or the pseudogene TRBV3-2) and TRBJ2-5; D may be TRBD1 (6 bases). V gave up 2 bases and J gave up 4 bases, with 14 bases separating them. CDR1 LGHDT and CDR2 YNNKEL come from the germline V gene (reference sequence). This CDR3 is built from 15 residues. This CDR3 is CASSQLDARGETQYF. DNA of the CDR3: TGTGCCAGCAGCCAACTTGATGCCAGGGGAGAGACCCAGTACTTC.

This clone has more than one count but fewer than ten. The genes are TRBV7-9 and TRBJ2-7, with D possibly matching TRBD1 (7 bases). The germline V gene encodes CDR1 SEHNR and CDR2 FQNEAQ (reference sequence). V lost 3 bases and J lost 1, with 16 bases in between. The CDR3 length is 16 residues. CDR3 in DNA: TGTGCCAGCAGCTTCTCCGGGGGACAGCGTTCCTACGAGCAGTACTTC. It is translated as CASSFSGGQRSYEQYF.

This clone was seen a handful of times. The chain employs TRBV5-8 and TRBJ2-2; D perhaps matches TRBD2 (6 bases). The CDR3 spans 16 residues. Germline loops: CDR1 SGHTS, CDR2 YDEGEE. With 1 base removed from V and 3 bases from J, the gap between germline ends came to 13 bases. In DNA form, the CDR3 reads TGTGCCAGCAGCTTGTGGATGCGGGGAGACACCGGGGAGCTGTTTTTT. Protein sequence: CASSLWMRGDTGELFF.

The gene calls are TRBV3-1 (or the pseudogene TRBV3-2) and TRBJ1-1; D is possibly TRBD1 (5 bases). There are 14 residues in the CDR3. CDR1 LGHDT and CDR2 YNNKEL come from the germline V gene (reference sequence). Trimming cost V 4 bases and J 3 bases, with 12 bases left between them. The DNA of the CDR3 is TGTGCCAGCAGCCTATTGGGGGGGTACACTGAAGCTTTCTTT. Residues: CASSLLGGYTEAFF.

Written as DNA, the CDR3 is TGCGCCAGCAGCCCGCTCCTGTCGAGGGAGCAGTACTTC. Residues: CASSPLLSREQYF. V usage is TRBV5-1 and J usage is TRBJ2-7; D remains ambiguous. V was trimmed by 4 bases and J by 7 bases, leaving 15 bases between them. The CDR3 loop spans 13 amino acids. Germline assignment: CDR1 SGHRS and CDR2 YFSETQ.